This TCR beta chain was recovered during a study of shared clonotypes between healthy human individuals. Clones were sequenced by immunoSEQ multiplex PCR, and TCRdb holds only the in-frame ones, with some missing. The table records around 2.1 million clones, 85% to 95% of them present only once. V lost 5 bases and J 1 base, leaving 9 bases between the germline ends. CDR3 size: 13 residues. CDR1 is MNHNS, CDR2 SASEGT, per germline. Study-wide results and limits: Among a few donors, approximately 5% of naive CD4 clonotypes were found in common. Generation probabilities were higher for clonotypes shared across all four sorted-subset donors than for unshared ones.

Turning to this clone: Antigen specificity is unknown. Other DNA sequences in the sample encode the same CDR3.

The naive CD8 subset, CD45RO-negative cells positively selected for CCR7, excluded terminally differentiated effector memory CD45RA+ cells. Healthy adults negative for HIV, lacking recent acute infections or vaccinations, served as donors. The sequence was obtained from a man aged 18 to 30 in good health. Some clones in this sample may be carry-over from other donors' samples. The sample taken for sequencing was naive CD8+ T cells from PBMCs. The V gene is TRBV6-1, the J gene TRBJ2-7; D remains unclear. Written as DNA, the CDR3 is TGTGCCAGCAGTCCAGGCCCATCCTACGAGCAGTACTTC. Its protein is CASSPGPSYEQYF.